This TCR beta chain is drawn from a study of blood T cell repertoires in COVID-19 (TCRdb year 2020). Broadly, across the study: Samples covering the acute and convalescent phases of COVID-19 were provided by collaborators in the United States, Italy and Spain. HLA class I and class II types, where available, came from metadata supplied by the sample provider rather than from assay-based typing. Sample metadata almost always included a de-identified subject ID, COVID-19 status, age in years and sex. The repertoires were made available in a free public database intended to serve as a resource for research on the immune response to SARS-CoV-2. Subjects who had been exposed to COVID-19, were actively infected with it, or had recovered from it provided the deeply sampled blood TCRbeta repertoires that made up the dataset. Samples were obtained from the ongoing ImmuneRACE study (first 160 participants) and from over a thousand subjects provided by 6 global collaborators. The prospective study material was composed of cDNA or gDNA derived from T cells, B-cell-depleted T cells, or PBMCs.

Germline trimming amounts to 6 bases on V and 3 bases on J, with 11 as the count of junction bases outside the gene matches. The CDR3, from cysteine to phenylalanine, totals 15 residues. Only CDR3 DNA remains: 45 bases, in frame from the first base. The germline V gene (reference sequence) supplies CDR1 MNHEY and CDR2 SMNVEV. TCRbeta CDR3 regions were amplified from genomic DNA using the immunoSEQ Assay, a bias-controlled multiplex PCR. The original pipeline was this. Nucleated cell counts per sample were estimated from amplification of reference gene primers within the assay. To quantify the absolute abundance of each unique TCRbeta CDR3 rearrangement, sequence reads were collapsed and filtered. For each sample, productive Simpson clonality was calculated as the square root of Simpson's diversity index over productive rearrangements. The immuneACCESS repertoire file appears here via TCRdb, limited to in-frame rearrangements. These files lack a portion of the clones; in checked studies, under half of the deficit traces to unresolved V genes, and the cause of the others is not known. That table furnishes V, J and clone size, whereas the DNA furnished D and trimming. This sample has 140,000 or so clones in its table, and about 83% of those were observed once. Clones ranked in the top ten supply approximately 9% of the sample.

What the authors observed across the whole study: Clinical and demographic metadata were provided uncurated, with the amount varying by source and participant.

Worth noting for this clone: Its antigen is still unknown. No much larger clone exists at a distance of one base, and base qualities are not known.

One collaborating source in Seattle enrolled patients while the patients were actively infected and followed the patients over time throughout the course of disease. Each collaborating institution followed its own protocols to collect whole blood in K2EDTA tubes. Collaborator samples were shipped for TCRbeta analysis as frozen whole blood, isolated PBMCs, or DNA extracted from either sample type. This chain is built from TRBV27 and TRBJ2-7; 7 bases in between match TRBD1. The material sequenced was peripheral blood. This clonotype was sampled from a young man with COVID-19, enrolled during active disease. The CDR3 region: CASSSTEGANYEQYF. The nucleotides are TGTGCCAGCAGCTCAACCGAGGGGGCAAACTACGAGCAGTACTTC.